This T cell receptor (beta chain) derives from a study of PD-1 blockade in classical Hodgkin lymphoma. Looking at the study overall: Nivolumab dosed at 3 mg/kg went to patients intravenously every 2 weeks.

Details on this clone: Its antigen remains unidentified.

Every patient relapsed after autologous stem cell transplantation, and brentuximab vedotin exposure varied. Progressive disease, partial response or complete response was each patient's best response. Regarding the study as a whole: Baseline diversity in complete responders resembled that of newly diagnosed patients. Reports indicated that newly diagnosed patients had lower baseline TCR diversity than healthy donors did.

Germline-derived CDR1 and CDR2 are MNHEY and SVGAGI. V lost 0 bases and J 5 bases, leaving 10 bases between the germline ends. There are 15 residues in the CDR3. Clones were read by immunoSEQ multiplex PCR, and TCRdb kept only the in-frame ones, dropping some. The data show roughly 150,000 clones, approximately 81% seen once. This clonotype was obtained from a human donor with classical Hodgkin lymphoma. V is TRBV6-5 and J is TRBJ2-2, with no clear D. The sample here was peripheral blood mononuclear cells (PBMCs), taken before the second cycle of nivolumab. CDR3 loop: CASSYSFSGTGELFF. The CDR3 DNA follows: TGTGCCAGCAGTTACTCGTTTTCCGGGACCGGGGAGCTGTTTTTT.